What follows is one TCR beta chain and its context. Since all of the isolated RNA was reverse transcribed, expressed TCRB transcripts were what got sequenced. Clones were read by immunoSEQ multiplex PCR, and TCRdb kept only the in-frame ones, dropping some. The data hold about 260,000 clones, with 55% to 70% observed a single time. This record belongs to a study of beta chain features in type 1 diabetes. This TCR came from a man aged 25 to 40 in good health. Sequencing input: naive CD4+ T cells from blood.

CDR3: CASSYRDRGDEQFF. CDR3 bases: TGTGCCAGCAGTTACCGGGACAGGGGCGATGAGCAGTTCTTC. This rearrangement joins TRBV6-5 to TRBJ2-1; 10 nucleotides match TRBD1. CDR1 and CDR2 from the germline V gene are MNHEY and SVGAGI. The V segment lost 2 bases and the J segment 8 bases; nucleotides outside the gene matches: 3. CDR3 length: 14 residues.